The clone carrying this T cell receptor (beta chain) was observed a single time. What it recognizes is unknown. The record originates from a study of PD-1 blockade in classical Hodgkin lymphoma. Overall study findings and caveats: The study found that TCR diversity rose significantly by C4D1 in CD4+ but not CD8+ cells. Sources of repertoire differences remain undefined, possibly disease activity or prior therapy.

Germline-derived CDR1 and CDR2 are MDHEN and SYDVKM. V lost 3 bases and J 9 bases, leaving 9 bases between the germline ends. This CDR3 has 12 residues. As to time point: cycle 4 day 1 (C4D1), after about 6 weeks of nivolumab. Relapse after autologous stem cell transplantation occurred in every patient, and brentuximab vedotin exposure varied. Using immunoSEQ multiplex PCR, the repertoire was profiled, and TCRdb retains in-frame clones only, with some absent. The sample holds about 41,000 clones, 60% to 80% seen once. The chain couples TRBV28 to TRBJ1-5, with D perhaps TRBD1 (5 bases). This receptor was taken from a human donor with classical Hodgkin lymphoma. This sample comprised peripheral blood mononuclear cells (PBMCs), obtained before the fourth cycle of nivolumab. The CDR3 region is CASSFGGRPQHF. Written as DNA, the CDR3 is TGTGCCAGCAGTTTTGGGGGAAGGCCCCAGCATTTT.